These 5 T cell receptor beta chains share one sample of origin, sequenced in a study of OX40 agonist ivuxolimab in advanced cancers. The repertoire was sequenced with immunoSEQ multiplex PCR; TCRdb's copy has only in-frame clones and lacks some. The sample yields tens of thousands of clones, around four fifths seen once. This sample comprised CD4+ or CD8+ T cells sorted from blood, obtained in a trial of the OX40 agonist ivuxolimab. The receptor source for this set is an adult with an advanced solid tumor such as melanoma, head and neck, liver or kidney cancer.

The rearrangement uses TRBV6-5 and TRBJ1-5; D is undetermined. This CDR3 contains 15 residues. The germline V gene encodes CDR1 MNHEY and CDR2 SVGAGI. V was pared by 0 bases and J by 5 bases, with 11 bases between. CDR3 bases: TGTGCCAGCAGTTACTCGAGGGTGTTCGATCAGCCCCAGCATTTT. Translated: CASSYSRVFDQPQHF.

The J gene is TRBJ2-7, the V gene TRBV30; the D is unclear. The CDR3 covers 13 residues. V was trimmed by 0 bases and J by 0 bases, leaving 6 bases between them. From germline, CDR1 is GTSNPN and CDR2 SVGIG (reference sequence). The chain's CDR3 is CAWSVDFSYEQYF. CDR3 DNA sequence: TGTGCCTGGAGTGTAGATTTCTCCTACGAGCAGTACTTC.

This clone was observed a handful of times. The CDR3 coding sequence is TGTGCCATCTCCGGGACAGTGAACACTGAAGCTTTCTTT. Translating it yields CAISGTVNTEAFF. This chain joins TRBV6-1 and TRBJ1-1; 7 nucleotides line up with TRBD1. CDR3 length: 13 amino acids. Germline CDR1 reads MNHNS; CDR2 reads SASEGT. With V trimmed by 10 bases and J by 0 bases, 5 bases remained unmatched.

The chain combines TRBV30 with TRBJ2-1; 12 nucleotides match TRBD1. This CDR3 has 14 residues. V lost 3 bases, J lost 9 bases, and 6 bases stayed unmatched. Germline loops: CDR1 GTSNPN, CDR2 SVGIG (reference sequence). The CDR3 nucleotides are TGTGCCTGGAGGACCGGGACAGGGGGCGGTGAGCAGTTCTTC. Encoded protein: CAWRTGTGGGEQFF.

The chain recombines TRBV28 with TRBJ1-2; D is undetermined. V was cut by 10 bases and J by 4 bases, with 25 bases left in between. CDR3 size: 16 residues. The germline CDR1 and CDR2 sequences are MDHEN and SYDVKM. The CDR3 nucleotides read TGTGCCACCTATACTCCCGGGCAGAAGGGCTTCTATGGCTACACCTTC. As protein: CATYTPGQKGFYGYTF.